Below, 24 T cell receptor beta chains from the same sample are listed, as sequenced in a study of T cell responses to AZD1222 COVID-19 vaccine. Using immunoSEQ multiplex PCR, the repertoire was profiled, and TCRdb retains in-frame clones only, with some absent. The table shows more than 95,000 clones, with around 87% occurring only once. This specimen was peripheral blood, taken on day 0 of AZD1222 vaccination. These receptors were obtained from an adult in good health.

V and J are TRBV5-1 and TRBJ2-7, with 7 bases matching TRBD1. CDR1 is SGHRS and CDR2 is YFSETQ in the germline V gene. The CDR3 is made up of 14 amino acids. Unmatched junction bases numbered 4, after V lost 4 bases and J lost 0 bases. This CDR3 reads CASSGTASSYEQYF. The CDR3 bases are TGCGCCAGCAGCGGGACAGCCAGCTCCTACGAGCAGTACTTC.

The chain is built from TRBV18 and TRBJ2-2; D gene uncertain. Trimming took 2 bases from V and 7 from J, leaving 8 bases between them. The CDR3 totals 13 residues. Per the germline V gene, CDR1 is KGHSH and CDR2 is LQKENI. Here the CDR3 reads CASSPTVGGELFF. In DNA, the CDR3 is TGTGCCAGCTCACCAACCGTGGGCGGGGAGCTGTTTTTT.

The genes are TRBV7-9 and TRBJ1-6; D is unresolved. Trimming stripped 2 bases from V and 10 bases from J, with 6 bases between. The CDR3 has 12 amino acids. Germline lookup yields CDR1 SEHNR and CDR2 FQNEAQ (reference sequence). The CDR3 protein is CASSLNLSPLHF. DNA of the CDR3: TGTGCCAGCAGCTTAAACTTATCACCCCTCCACTTT.

The genes are TRBV28 and TRBJ2-1; TRBD2 might be the D (5 bases). V dropped 8 bases and J dropped 5 bases, with 19 bases sitting between them. The germline V gene has CDR1 MDHEN and CDR2 SYDVKM. The CDR3 has 15 residues. As DNA, the CDR3 is TGTGCCAGCCCTCCCCGGGTTAGCGTTGACAATGAGCAGTTCTTC. Encoded protein: CASPPRVSVDNEQFF.

V is TRBV7-8 and J is TRBJ2-1; D gene uncertain. The CDR3 consists of 12 residues. Trimming removed 2 bases from V and 6 bases from J, with 5 bases in between. Germline V gene lookup returns CDR1 SGHVS and CDR2 FQNEAQ. CDR3 sequence (DNA): TGTGCCAGCAGCTTAATGGTCAATGAGCAGTTCTTC. Translating gives CASSLMVNEQFF.

CDR3 bases: TGTGCCAGCAGTGCTACAGGGAGCTCCTACAATGAGCAGTTCTTC. Its translation: CASSATGSSYNEQFF. V usage is TRBV27 and J usage is TRBJ2-1, with D possibly TRBD1 on 6 matching bases. In germline, CDR1 is MNHEY, CDR2 SMNVEV (reference sequence). V was trimmed by 5 bases and J by 0 bases, leaving 11 bases between them. This CDR3 is built from 15 residues.

CDR3 DNA: TGTGCCAGCAGCTTGGGGGCCGGCTACGAGCAGTACTTC. Amino acids: CASSLGAGYEQYF. The V and J genes are TRBV5-4 and TRBJ2-7; no definite D call. Germline loops: CDR1 SGHNT, CDR2 YYREEE (reference sequence). With 0 bases removed from V and 3 bases from J, the gap between germline ends came to 7 bases. This CDR3 comprises 13 residues.

The gene calls are TRBV5-6 and TRBJ2-7; D call uncertain. Germline V lookup: CDR1 SGHDT, CDR2 YYEEEE. V was cut by 1 base and J by 3 bases, with 11 bases left in between. The CDR3 has 14 residues. The DNA of the CDR3 is TGTGCCAGCAGCTTGTGGGGAATGATCTACGAGCAGTACTTC. It translates to CASSLWGMIYEQYF.

V usage is TRBV27 and J usage is TRBJ1-2, with D uncertain. Germline CDR1 reads MNHEY; CDR2 reads SMNVEV (reference sequence). The CDR3 loop spans 16 amino acids. Trimming removed 5 bases at V and 4 bases at J, with 20 bases between. The CDR3 nucleotides read TGTGCCAGCAGTCCCGCCGGGCCTACCGGCCCCTATGGCTACACCTTC. Protein product: CASSPAGPTGPYGYTF.

The V gene is TRBV5-4, the J gene TRBJ2-7; 8 bases map to TRBD1. V gave up 4 bases and J gave up 4 bases; unmatched junction bases: 4. The CDR3 has 13 amino acids. CDR1 is SGHNT and CDR2 is YYREEE in the germline V gene (reference sequence). Written as DNA, the CDR3 is TGTGCCAGCAGCCGACAGGGGACATACGAGCAGTACTTC. It codes for CASSRQGTYEQYF.

The chain employs TRBV11-3 and TRBJ2-1, with TRBD1 matching over 9 bases. Per the germline V gene, CDR1 is SGHNT and CDR2 is YENEEA. Germline trimming cut 5 bases from V and 4 bases from J; bases unmatched to any gene: 6. The CDR3 runs 15 residues. The CDR3 bases are TGTGCCAGCAGCCCCGGACAGGGGTCTTACAATGAGCAGTTCTTC. This sequence encodes CASSPGQGSYNEQFF.

The rearrangement joins TRBV10-1 to TRBJ1-5; no reliable D call. Germline V gives CDR1 WNHNN, CDR2 SYGVQD (reference sequence). Trimming stripped 6 bases from V and 1 base from J, with 22 bases between. The CDR3 loop spans 18 amino acids. The chain's CDR3 is CASSHKTGLQHSNQPQHF. In DNA, the CDR3 is TGCGCCAGCAGCCACAAAACTGGGTTACAGCACAGCAATCAGCCCCAGCATTTT.

The chain has TRBV7-2 and TRBJ2-1; D remains unclear. The CDR3 is 15 residues long. Looked up from germline, CDR1 is SGHTA and CDR2 is FQGNSA. With 0 bases removed from V and 2 bases from J, the gap between germline ends came to 8 bases. The CDR3 reads CASSLAAVPYNEQFF. DNA of the CDR3: TGTGCCAGCAGCTTAGCGGCGGTGCCCTACAATGAGCAGTTCTTC.

V and J are TRBV2 and TRBJ1-2, with D tentatively TRBD1 (6 bases). Trimming cost V 6 bases and J 5 bases, with 22 bases left between them. CDR1 is SNHLY, CDR2 FYNNEI, per germline. The CDR3 runs 16 residues. The CDR3 region has the DNA TGTGCCAGCAGCGACAACCTCCGGGACATATTGTATGGCTACACCTTC. Translation: CASSDNLRDILYGYTF.

This chain joins TRBV7-2 and TRBJ1-5; D gene unclear. V dropped 5 bases and J dropped 0 bases, with 14 bases sitting between them. Germline CDR1 reads SGHTA; CDR2 reads FQGNSA. The length of the CDR3 is 16 residues. CDR3 in amino acids: CASSAYGGYSNQPQHF. The CDR3 nucleotides read TGTGCCAGCAGCGCCTATGGAGGGTATAGCAATCAGCCCCAGCATTTT.

CDR3 in amino acids: CASSLGQGVYNEQFF. Here the CDR3 DNA reads TGTGCCAGCAGCCTTGGACAGGGGGTTTACAATGAGCAGTTCTTC. The chain couples TRBV6-2 or TRBV6-3 to TRBJ2-1; 10 bases fit TRBD1. Per the germline V gene, CDR1 is MNHEY and CDR2 is SVGEGT. J was trimmed by 4 bases and V by 6 bases; bases with no gene match: 6. The CDR3 loop spans 15 amino acids.

The genes are TRBV27 and TRBJ1-4; 11 bases fit TRBD1. Per the germline V gene, CDR1 is MNHEY and CDR2 is SMNVEV (reference sequence). The CDR3 has 13 residues. CDR3 loop: CATGTGGIEKLFF. The CDR3 DNA sequence: TGTGCGACCGGGACAGGGGGAATCGAAAAACTGTTTTTT.

J is TRBJ2-7 and V is TRBV7-2, with 10 bases that match TRBD2. CDR1 SGHTA and CDR2 FQGNSA come from the germline V gene. This CDR3 contains 15 residues. V dropped 5 bases and J dropped 0; count of bases not matched to a gene: 4. For the CDR3, the DNA is TGTGCCAGCAGCAGGACTAGCGGTGACTCCTACGAGCAGTACTTC. Translation: CASSRTSGDSYEQYF.

The V call is TRBV5-1, the J call TRBJ1-2; 9 positions match TRBD1. The CDR3 covers 19 residues. Germline loops: CDR1 SGHRS, CDR2 YFSETQ. Trimming cost V 0 bases and J 6 bases; bases outside gene matches: 18. The CDR3 sequence: CASSLANGGQGRLGHGYTF. CDR3 sequence (DNA): TGCGCCAGCAGCTTGGCCAATGGGGGACAGGGACGACTCGGCCATGGCTACACCTTC.

This clone has a single count. The chain couples TRBV30 to TRBJ2-2; TRBD1 aligns across 7 bases. V shed 7 bases and J 1 base; nucleotides not matched to a gene: 9. The germline V gene has CDR1 GTSNPN and CDR2 SVGIG (reference sequence). The CDR3 sequence is 15 residues long. The CDR3 is CASSVRGQNTGELFF. CDR3 nucleotide sequence: TGTGCCTCCTCAGTGAGGGGGCAGAACACCGGGGAGCTGTTTTTT.

This clone appeared a few times. The chain joins TRBV19 to TRBJ1-1; D unclear. The length of the CDR3 is 12 residues. Germline-derived CDR1 and CDR2 are LNHDA and SQIVND (reference sequence). V dropped 5 bases and J dropped 6 bases, with 10 bases sitting between them. The CDR3 coding sequence is TGTGCCAGTAGTCCCGGGGTTGCTGAAGCTTTCTTT. Translation gives CASSPGVAEAFF.

In its sample, this clone was seen once. The rearrangement joins TRBV2 to TRBJ1-5; the D gene is possibly TRBD1 (5 bases). The V end lost 8 bases, the J end lost 0 bases, and 17 bases lay between the germline ends. Germline V gene sequence: CDR1 SNHLY, CDR2 FYNNEI. The CDR3 contains 16 residues. CDR3 in DNA: TGTGCCAGCTCCGGAAAGGGACTGAGTAGCAATCAGCCCCAGCATTTT. It codes for CASSGKGLSSNQPQHF.

The rearrangement uses TRBV2 and TRBJ2-7; 7 nucleotides line up with TRBD1. V lost 5 bases, J lost 2 bases, and 6 bases stayed unmatched. The CDR3 runs 14 residues. Per germline, CDR1 SNHLY and CDR2 FYNNEI. For the CDR3, the DNA is TGTGCCAGCAGTAGGGACAGCCGAGCCTACGAGCAGTACTTC. This encodes CASSRDSRAYEQYF.

V usage is TRBV7-2 and J usage is TRBJ2-3; D gene ambiguous. Trimming stripped 0 bases from V and 2 bases from J, with 6 bases between. This CDR3 comprises 14 residues. The germline CDR1 and CDR2 sequences are SGHTA and FQGNSA. The CDR3 spells CASSLALNTDTQYF. The CDR3 DNA reads TGTGCCAGCAGCTTAGCGCTCAACACAGATACGCAGTATTTT.